This T cell receptor (beta chain) emerged from a study of response to subunit inactivated influenza vaccine. TCRdb used MiXCR to reprocess the RT-PCR reads, holding one entry per CDR3 protein. Here the sample spans 600,000 to 700,000 distinct CDR3 sequences, 14% being singletons. Whole-study findings and limits: Authors suggested each seasonal influenza vaccination recruits few new T cells.

J lost 2 bases, V lost 6 bases, and 4 bases had no gene match. The germline V gene encodes CDR1 MNHEY and CDR2 SVGEGT. The CDR3 extends over 13 amino acids. About this clonotype itself: Its antigen remains unknown.

The J gene is TRBJ2-7, the V gene TRBV6-2 or TRBV6-3; 7 bases line up with TRBD2. This specimen consisted of PBMCs from blood, obtained around 15 days before vaccination. The TCR was taken from a man in his fifties or sixties who received an inactivated influenza vaccine. Here the CDR3 DNA reads TGTGCCAGCAGCTCCCTAGCGGCCTACGAGCAGTACTTC. Its translation is CASSSLAAYEQYF.